Presented here are 17 T cell receptor beta chains from one specimen sequenced in a study of CD8+ T cells in alopecia areata. Regarding treatment: oral pan-JAK inhibitor, 5-10 mg twice daily. Extracted from the samples, RNA was reverse transcribed into cDNA to serve as the sequencing template. Using immunoSEQ multiplex PCR, the repertoire was profiled, and TCRdb retains in-frame clones only, with some absent. The sample consists of about 88,000 clones, roughly 45% of them appearing once. The sample was CD8+ T cells sorted from blood, taken at week 24, from a patient treated with tofacitinib. The receptors here all came from a human donor with alopecia areata.

The chain recombines TRBV19 with TRBJ1-1; D is unresolved. Germline assignment: CDR1 LNHDA and CDR2 SQIVND (reference sequence). The CDR3 has 13 residues. V shed 2 bases and J shed 1 base, with 5 bases lying between them. The CDR3 region is CASSIQPNTEAFF. The CDR3 DNA sequence: TGTGCCAGTAGTATACAGCCGAACACTGAAGCTTTCTTT.

This chain uses TRBV28 with TRBJ2-7; D possibly matches TRBD1 or TRBD2 (6 bases each). CDR1 MDHEN and CDR2 SYDVKM come from the germline V gene. Trimming removed 4 bases from V and 3 bases from J, with 10 bases in between. The CDR3 sequence is 13 residues long. CDR3 DNA: TGTGCCAGCAGTTGGAGGGGGGTCTACGAGCAGTACTTC. This gives the protein CASSWRGVYEQYF.

Only one count was recorded for this clone. The gene calls are TRBV14 and TRBJ2-5, with 9 nucleotides matching TRBD1. The CDR3 extends over 14 amino acids. V gave up 4 bases and J gave up 1 base; unmatched junction bases: 1. Germline V gene data show CDR1 as SGHDN and CDR2 as FVKESK. The CDR3 DNA follows: TGTGCCAGCAGCCCGGACAGGGGCCAAGAGACCCAGTACTTC. Amino acid sequence: CASSPDRGQETQYF.

The chain joins TRBV28 to TRBJ2-5; D not certain. Trimming removed 8 bases from V and 2 bases from J, with 15 bases in between. Germline lookup yields CDR1 MDHEN and CDR2 SYDVKM. The CDR3 spans 14 residues. The CDR3 loop is CASGAETPQETQYF. The CDR3, as DNA: TGTGCCAGCGGTGCTGAGACACCGCAAGAGACCCAGTACTTC. Variable domain in full (rest from reference TRBV28 and TRBJ2-5): DVKVTQSSRYLVKRTGEKVFLECVQDMDHENMFWYRQDPGLGLRLIYFSYDVKMKEKGDIPEGYSVSREKKERFSLILESASTNQTSMYLCASGAETPQETQYFGPGTRLLVL.

This clone counts as medium-sized. The V and J genes are TRBV5-1 and TRBJ2-7, with TRBD2 identical over 7 bases. The CDR3 extends over 12 amino acids. CDR1 is SGHRS and CDR2 is YFSETQ in the germline V gene. J gave up 2 bases and V 4 bases, and 0 bases lay outside the gene matches. CDR3 sequence reads: CASSAGAYEQYF. The DNA of the CDR3 is TGCGCCAGCAGCGCGGGGGCCTACGAGCAGTACTTC.

The CDR3 protein is CASSEGLNYEQYF. The CDR3 DNA follows: TGCGCCAGCAGTGAAGGACTTAACTACGAGCAGTACTTC. V and J are TRBV10-1 and TRBJ2-7, with D possibly TRBD2 on 5 matching bases. V lost 3 bases to trimming and J lost 3 bases, with 9 bases between them. Germline loops: CDR1 WNHNN, CDR2 SYGVQD (reference sequence). This CDR3 has 13 amino acids.

This clone occurred a few times. The chain uses TRBV19 and TRBJ2-2; the D gene is possibly TRBD2 (6 bases). CDR3 length: 13 residues. V was clipped by 5 bases and J by 5 bases, with 9 bases between them. Germline CDR1 is LNHDA and CDR2 is SQIVND (reference sequence). The CDR3 DNA reads as TGTGCCAGTAGTGCCGGGGGAACCGGGGAGCTGTTTTTT. It yields the protein CASSAGGTGELFF.

V usage is TRBV19 and J usage is TRBJ1-3; D gene unclear. Germline assignment: CDR1 LNHDA and CDR2 SQIVND (reference sequence). This CDR3 is 12 amino acids long. V dropped 10 bases and J dropped 2 bases, with 9 bases sitting between them. The DNA of the CDR3 is TGTGCCACCGACGGGGCTGGAAACACCATATATTTT. This encodes CATDGAGNTIYF.

The chain combines TRBV6-6 with TRBJ2-7; D tentatively fits TRBD1 or TRBD2 (6 bases each). The CDR3 extends over 16 amino acids. Germline V lookup: CDR1 MNHNY, CDR2 SVGAGI (reference sequence). V was clipped by 1 base and J by 4 bases, with 17 bases between them. The CDR3 coding sequence is TGTGCCAGCAGTTACTTGCCCTCGGGGGCAAGGTACGAGCAGTACTTC. Translated, it gives CASSYLPSGARYEQYF.

The V call is TRBV4-3, the J call TRBJ2-4; the match to TRBD2 covers 9 bases. The germline V gene has CDR1 LGHNA and CDR2 YSLEER. The length of the CDR3 is 15 residues. Trimming removed 1 base from V and 5 bases from J; junction bases left unmatched: 3. As DNA, the CDR3 is TGCGCCAGCAGCCAAGCTAGCGGGATGGAAAACATTCAGTACTTC. Amino acids: CASSQASGMENIQYF.

The CDR3 DNA reads as TGTGCCAGCAGTTACTCGACAGGAGGCTACACCTTC. Amino acids: CASSYSTGGYTF. This rearrangement joins TRBV6-5 to TRBJ1-2, with TRBD1 as a possible D gene (6 bases). The CDR3 covers 12 residues. V was pared by 0 bases and J by 8 bases, with 7 bases between. Germline lookup yields CDR1 MNHEY and CDR2 SVGAGI.

The V call is TRBV23-1, the J call TRBJ1-5; no definite D call. TRBV23-1 is marked as an open reading frame, function uncertain. The CDR3 contains 15 residues. Between the trimmed V and J ends, which lost 2 bases and 7 bases, there was a span of 15 bases. Here the CDR3 reads CASSQPPHTPQPQHF. In DNA, the CDR3 is TGCGCCAGCAGTCAACCTCCTCATACCCCGCAGCCCCAGCATTTT.

This clone was counted between two and nine times. The chain links TRBV21-1 to TRBJ2-1. TRBV21-1 is a pseudogene locus. This CDR3 is 15 amino acids long. The CDR3 reads CASSNRPEINNEQFF. In DNA, the CDR3 is TGTGCCAGCAGCAATCGGCCTGAGATCAACAATGAGCAGTTCTTC.

The chain employs TRBV29-1 and TRBJ1-4; D might be TRBD1 (5 bases). CDR3 length: 14 residues. Per the germline V gene, CDR1 is SQVTM and CDR2 is ANQGSEA. V lost 7 bases and J lost 0, with 12 bases in between. CDR3 nucleotides: TGCAGCGCAACTTGGGGGACAACTAATGAAAAACTGTTTTTT. It yields the protein CSATWGTTNEKLFF.

The rearrangement uses TRBV5-1 and TRBJ2-5; D unclear. Germline-derived CDR1 and CDR2 are SGHRS and YFSETQ. Trimming shortened V by 7 bases and J by 4 bases, and 2 bases separated the two germline ends. The CDR3 contains 9 residues. CDR3: CASVETQYF. CDR3 nucleotide sequence: TGCGCCAGCGTAGAGACCCAGTACTTC.

This clone showed up just a few times. Since a far larger clone is one base different, this is likely a read error. Other DNA sequences in the sample encode the same CDR3. V usage is TRBV6-5 and J usage is TRBJ2-1; 11 bases are a match to TRBD2. The germline V gene has CDR1 MNHEY and CDR2 SVGAGI. V shed 2 bases, J shed 5 bases, and the junction held 5 bases outside the gene matches. The CDR3 spans 16 residues. This CDR3 is CASSYAGTSGNNEQFF. The CDR3 DNA reads TGTGCCAGCAGTTACGCCGGGACTAGCGGTAACAATGAGCAGTTCTTC.

This clone was detected only a few times. V and J are TRBV2 and TRBJ2-7; D remains unclear. The V gene's germline CDR1 is SNHLY and CDR2 FYNNEI. The V end was cut by 6 bases, the J end by 2 bases, with 14 bases between. CDR3 size: 14 residues. The CDR3 sequence is CASSDFQLTYEQYF. CDR3 bases: TGTGCCAGCAGCGACTTTCAGCTTACCTACGAGCAGTACTTC.